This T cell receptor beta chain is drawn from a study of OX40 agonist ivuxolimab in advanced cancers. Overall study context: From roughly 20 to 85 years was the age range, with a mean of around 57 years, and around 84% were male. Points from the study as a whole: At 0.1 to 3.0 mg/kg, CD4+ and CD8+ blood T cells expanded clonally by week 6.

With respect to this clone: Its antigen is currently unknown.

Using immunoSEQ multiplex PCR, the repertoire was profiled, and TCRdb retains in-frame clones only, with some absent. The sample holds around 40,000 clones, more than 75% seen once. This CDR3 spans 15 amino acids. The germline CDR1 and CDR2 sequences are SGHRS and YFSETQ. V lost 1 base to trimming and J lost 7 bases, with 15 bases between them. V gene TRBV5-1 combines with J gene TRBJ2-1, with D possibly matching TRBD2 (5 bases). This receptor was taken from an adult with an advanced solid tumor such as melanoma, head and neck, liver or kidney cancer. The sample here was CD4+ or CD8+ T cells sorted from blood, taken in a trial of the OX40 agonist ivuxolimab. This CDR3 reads CASSLLAGFLNEQFF. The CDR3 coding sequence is TGCGCCAGCAGCTTGCTAGCTGGGTTTTTAAATGAGCAGTTCTTC. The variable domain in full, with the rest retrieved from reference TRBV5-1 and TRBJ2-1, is KAGVTQTPRYLIKTRGQQVTLSCSPISGHRSVSWYQQTPGQGLQFLFEYFSETQRNKGNFPGRFSGRQFSNSRSEMNVSTLELGDSALYLCASSLLAGFLNEQFFGPGTRLTVL.